These 15 T cell receptor beta chains share one sample of origin, sequenced in a study of cytomegalovirus exposure and HLA in healthy donors. The PCR had 60 Vbeta and 13 Jbeta primers. Generated by immunoSEQ multiplex PCR, the TCRdb table keeps only in-frame clones and is missing some. The sample shows approximately 250,000 clones, over 75% of them seen only once. What was sequenced was PBMCs. Every receptor here comes from a boy younger than 18 in good health and CMV-seronegative.

The chain uses TRBV29-1 and TRBJ2-5, with 7 bases that match TRBD2. The DNA end favors TRBJ2-7, so the J call may be wrong. The V gene's germline CDR1 is SQVTM and CDR2 ANQGSEA. The CDR3 sequence is 12 residues long. This CDR3 is CSVEIGGYEQYF. The CDR3 DNA reads TGCAGCGTTGAAATCGGGGGGTACGAGCAGTACTTC.

Here the CDR3 reads CASSFSPQGASGSYEQYF. The CDR3 DNA sequence: TGCGCCAGCAGCTTTTCCCCCCAGGGGGCTAGCGGATCCTACGAGCAGTACTTC. This chain connects TRBV5-1 to TRBJ2-7, with a possible D match to TRBD1 (8 bases). CDR3 length equals 18 residues. CDR1 is SGHRS and CDR2 is YFSETQ in the germline V gene. The V gene lost 2 bases and the J gene lost 1 base, with 22 bases spanning the gap.

The chain uses TRBV19 and TRBJ1-6; tentative D call: TRBD1 (6 bases). This CDR3 has 13 residues. Trimming shortened V by 6 bases and J by 7 bases, and 10 bases separated the two germline ends. Germline V gene sequence: CDR1 LNHDA, CDR2 SQIVND (reference sequence). The CDR3 DNA reads TGTGCCAGTAGCCCAACAGGGAATTCACCCCTCCACTTT. This gives the protein CASSPTGNSPLHF.

The CDR3 coding sequence is TGTGCCATCAGGGCGGGACCGAGCTCCTACGAGCAGTACTTC. Encoded protein: CAIRAGPSSYEQYF. The J gene is TRBJ2-7, the V gene TRBV10-3; D is possibly TRBD2 (6 bases). Trimming took off 6 bases at V and 0 bases at J, with 12 bases between the two ends. Germline V CDR1 and CDR2: ENHRY, SYGVKD. This CDR3 is built from 14 residues.

The chain carries TRBV18 and TRBJ1-5, with D possibly being TRBD1 (6 bases). The CDR3 is made up of 15 amino acids. V lost 2 bases to trimming and J lost 7 bases, with 15 bases between them. Germline CDR1 KGHSH, CDR2 LQKENI. In nucleotides, the CDR3 is TGTGCCAGCTCACCAAGTGGGGGCCGAGGGCAGCCCCAGCATTTT. It yields the protein CASSPSGGRGQPQHF.

V and J are TRBV7-9 and TRBJ2-3, with D possibly TRBD1 on 6 matching bases. CDR1 is SEHNR, CDR2 FQNEAQ, per germline (reference sequence). This CDR3 comprises 15 residues. V lost 5 bases to trimming and J lost 4 bases, with 16 bases between them. CDR3 in amino acids: CASSGGRHWADTQYF. CDR3 in DNA: TGTGCCAGCAGCGGGGGCCGCCATTGGGCAGATACGCAGTATTTT.

The chain carries TRBV5-1 and TRBJ2-2; a weak D match, TRBD1 (5 bases). Looked up from germline, CDR1 is SGHRS and CDR2 is YFSETQ. This CDR3 is built from 15 residues. Between the trimmed V and J ends, which lost 0 bases and 3 bases, there was a span of 9 bases. CDR3 loop: CASSLATGDTGELFF. CDR3 nucleotide sequence: TGCGCCAGCAGCTTGGCTACAGGCGACACCGGGGAGCTGTTTTTT.

V gene TRBV2 combines with J gene TRBJ1-1; no definite D call. The CDR3 is 15 amino acids. Germline-derived CDR1 and CDR2 are SNHLY and FYNNEI. Between the trimmed V and J ends, which lost 2 bases and 2 bases, there was a span of 12 bases. DNA for the CDR3: TGTGCCAGCAGTGAACAGATTTTTTTCAACACTGAAGCTTTCTTT. Residues: CASSEQIFFNTEAFF.

The chain combines TRBV5-1 with TRBJ1-3; 8 bases are a match to TRBD1. In germline, CDR1 is SGHRS, CDR2 YFSETQ. The V and J ends lost 5 bases and 0 bases, in that order; junction bases with no gene match: 4. The CDR3 is made up of 15 amino acids. Here the CDR3 reads CASRGTGYSGNTIYF. CDR3 sequence (DNA): TGCGCCAGCAGGGGGACAGGCTACTCTGGAAACACCATATATTTT.

This clone was counted only a few times. DNA of the CDR3: TGTGCCTGGAGTACGGGAGAGCAGTACTTC. This gives the protein CAWSTGEQYF. This chain uses TRBV30 with TRBJ2-7; TRBD2 might be the D (5 bases). CDR3 size: 10 residues. Germline V gene sequence: CDR1 GTSNPN, CDR2 SVGIG (reference sequence). Trimming pared 2 bases from V and 7 bases from J, leaving 6 bases between.

This clone occurred a few times. This chain links TRBV7-9 with TRBJ1-1; D may be TRBD1 (5 bases). Deletions cut 2 bases from V and 0 bases from J, with 10 bases between. CDR1 and CDR2 from the germline V gene are SEHNR and FQNEAQ (reference sequence). The CDR3 runs to 15 residues. The CDR3 DNA reads as TGTGCCAGCAGCTTAAGGGGCCAGATGAACACTGAAGCTTTCTTT. Translating gives CASSLRGQMNTEAFF.

This clone is a singleton in its sample. V usage is TRBV5-1 and J usage is TRBJ1-1; 9 nucleotides align to TRBD1. The CDR3 extends over 16 amino acids. V lost 4 bases, J lost 1 base, and 8 bases stayed unmatched. Per the germline V gene, CDR1 is SGHRS and CDR2 is YFSETQ. The CDR3 DNA reads as TGCGCCAGCAGCCCCGGACAGGGGAATCCGAACACTGAAGCTTTCTTT. As protein: CASSPGQGNPNTEAFF. The entire variable domain, with the rest obtained from reference TRBV5-1 and TRBJ1-1, is as follows: KAGVTQTPRYLIKTRGQQVTLSCSPISGHRSVSWYQQTPGQGLQFLFEYFSETQRNKGNFPGRFSGRQFSNSRSEMNVSTLELGDSALYLCASSPGQGNPNTEAFFGQGTRLTVV.

The chain is built from TRBV10-1 and TRBJ2-3; the match to TRBD2 covers 8 bases. The CDR3 totals 16 residues. Trimming at V came to 3 bases and at J to 5 bases, leaving 10 bases not matched to a gene. Germline lookup yields CDR1 WNHNN and CDR2 SYGVQD (reference sequence). In DNA, the CDR3 is TGCGCCAGCAGTGATAATTTGGAGCGGGGGATAGATACGCAGTATTTT. Protein product: CASSDNLERGIDTQYF.

The CDR3 loop is CASSLGGIVGAKNIQYF. Here the CDR3 DNA reads TGCGCCAGCAGCTTGGGGGGCATCGTGGGAGCCAAAAACATTCAGTACTTC. The chain recombines TRBV5-1 with TRBJ2-4, with a tentative D call TRBD1 (5 bases). The ends were cut back, 0 bases at V and 0 bases at J, with 13 bases in the middle. The CDR3 has 17 residues. CDR1 SGHRS and CDR2 YFSETQ come from the germline V gene. The whole variable domain, remainder taken from reference TRBV5-1 and TRBJ2-4, is KAGVTQTPRYLIKTRGQQVTLSCSPISGHRSVSWYQQTPGQGLQFLFEYFSETQRNKGNFPGRFSGRQFSNSRSEMNVSTLELGDSALYLCASSLGGIVGAKNIQYFGAGTRLSVL.

This clone was picked up one time. V gene TRBV10-3 combines with J gene TRBJ2-5, with D perhaps TRBD2 (6 bases). V lost 6 bases to trimming and J lost 4 bases, with 12 bases between them. The CDR3 has 13 residues. Germline V CDR1 and CDR2: ENHRY, SYGVKD. The chain's CDR3 is CAISQTRGETQYF. Written as DNA, the CDR3 is TGTGCCATCAGCCAGACTAGGGGAGAGACCCAGTACTTC.